These T cell receptor beta chains were read from a single sample in a study of blood T cell repertoires in COVID-19. Assay: immunoSEQ multiplex PCR; the TCRdb copy retains only in-frame clones and omits some. The table has 250,000 to 300,000 clones, less than 85% seen once. Sample: peripheral blood. The origin of the receptors is a man aged 60 to 75 who had recovered from COVID-19. The conserved cysteine and the conserved F or W are not part of the CDR3 here.

J: TRBJ2-7
V: TRBV18
CDR3: ASSREGAHEQY

J: TRBJ2-1
V: TRBV11-2
CDR3: ASSLVSAVDEQF

J: TRBJ2-7
V: TRBV12-3/TRBV12-4
CDR3: ASSWTGVGEQY

J: TRBJ2-3
V: TRBV4-1
CDR3: ASSQLAASTDTQY

J: TRBJ2-2
V: TRBV11-2
CDR3: ASSQAGELF

J: TRBJ2-7
V: TRBV6-1
CDR3: ASSEGLGVAYEQY

J: TRBJ2-5
V: TRBV7-6
CDR3: ASSFGTGGPNQETQY

J: TRBJ1-2
V: TRBV25-1
CDR3: ASSELTGGHIYGYT

J: TRBJ1-5
V: TRBV3-1/TRBV3-2
CDR3: ASSRQGASQPQH

J: TRBJ1-5
V: TRBV6-5
CDR3: ASRPDRGNQPQH

J: TRBJ2-3
V: TRBV3-1/TRBV3-2
CDR3: ASSQVGPGATDTQY

J: TRBJ2-3
V: TRBV5-1
CDR3: ASSTGLAGGGTDTQY

J: TRBJ1-2
V: TRBV19
CDR3: ASSIGHSNYGYT

J: TRBJ2-7
V: TRBV7-9
CDR3: ASSPRTVGSEQY

J: TRBJ1-6
V: TRBV3-1/TRBV3-2
CDR3: ASSPYIGGDNSPLH

J: TRBJ1-2
V: TRBV3-1/TRBV3-2
CDR3: ASSQGGTGLRGVGYT

J: TRBJ1-4
V: TRBV7-9
CDR3: ASSYITREGYEKLF

J: TRBJ1-4
V: TRBV6-1
CDR3: ASSEGLQGREKLF

J: TRBJ1-2
V: TRBV4-1
CDR3: ASSQDRGGVGNYGYT

J: TRBJ2-1
V: TRBV2
CDR3: ASSVDRREQF

J: TRBJ2-2
V: TRBV6-1
CDR3: ASRFGGGPGELF

J: TRBJ2-2
V: TRBV7-2
CDR3: ASSRDLGRTGELF

J: TRBJ2-5
V: TRBV29-1
CDR3: SVERPDRGRETQY

J: TRBJ1-1
V: TRBV10-2
CDR3: ASGEGWLNTEAF

J: TRBJ2-6
V: TRBV18
CDR3: ASSPPSRPGANVLT

J: TRBJ1-1
V: TRBV2
CDR3: ASSGGGGVVAF

J: TRBJ2-6
V: TRBV10-2
CDR3: ASRAGTLNSGANVLT

J: TRBJ1-2
V: TRBV28
CDR3: ASSSFPLIYGYT

J: TRBJ2-2
V: TRBV5-4
CDR3: ASSYGLTGELF

J: TRBJ1-1
V: TRBV12-3/TRBV12-4
CDR3: ASRQGQRGAF

J: TRBJ2-6
V: TRBV7-2
CDR3: ASSFYSHRLGGNNVLT

J: TRBJ2-5
V: TRBV11-1
CDR3: ASSHPSFEETQY

J: TRBJ2-1
V: TRBV19
CDR3: ASTRAATSGSIPSSYNEQF

J: TRBJ2-4
V: TRBV2
CDR3: ASSELRGLAKNIQY

J: TRBJ2-7
V: TRBV5-4
CDR3: ASSLGGGGPGLASEQY

J: TRBJ1-1
V: TRBV5-5
CDR3: ASSLTKNTEAF

J: TRBJ2-1
V: TRBV29-1
CDR3: SVERYHPYNEQF

J: TRBJ1-1
V: TRBV5-6
CDR3: ASSGRGRGTEAF

J: TRBJ2-1
V: TRBV5-1
CDR3: ASQPGREGNEQF

J: TRBJ2-7
V: TRBV10-3
CDR3: AIGQGSSGSYEQY

J: TRBJ2-7
V: TRBV19
CDR3: ASSMKGTGSYEQY

J: TRBJ2-1
V: TRBV7-2
CDR3: ASSKRPGLAEYNEQF

J: TRBJ1-5
V: TRBV12-3/TRBV12-4
CDR3: ASSFSRNQPQH

J: TRBJ2-5
V: TRBV10-2
CDR3: ASRDRVSETQY